Each of the 29 T cell receptor beta chains below was sequenced from the same sample in a study of cytomegalovirus exposure and HLA in healthy donors (dated by TCRdb to about 2017). Libraries came from the immunoSEQ multiplex PCR assay. For the multiplex PCR, a mixture combining 60 forward primers for TCR Vbeta segments and 13 reverse primers for TCR Jbeta segments was used. Entries here come from immuneACCESS through TCRdb and include only in-frame sequences with V and J called. Some clones fail to appear in such tables; in the studies checked, an unresolved V gene covers under half of the shortfall, and the cause of the remainder is unknown. In this sample the table shows roughly 180,000 clones, roughly 80% of which occur a single time. The leading ten clones occupy 6% to 7.5% of the sample. Input material: PBMCs. The receptors here all came from a young man in good health and CMV-seropositive.

This sequence joins TRBV28 and TRBJ2-5; 11 bases agree with TRBD2. The germline gives CDR1 MDHEN, CDR2 SYDVKM. The CDR3 spans 15 residues. J lost 7 bases, V lost 5 bases, and 9 bases had no gene match. The CDR3 loop reads CASSETSGTDGTQYF. The DNA of the CDR3 is TGTGCCAGCAGTGAGACTAGCGGGACGGATGGGACCCAGTACTTC. Complete variable domain (other parts from reference TRBV28 and TRBJ2-5): DVKVTQSSRYLVKRTGEKVFLECVQDMDHENMFWYRQDPGLGLRLIYFSYDVKMKEKGDIPEGYSVSREKKERFSLILESASTNQTSMYLCASSETSGTDGTQYFGPGTRLLVL.

This clone was seen just once. The gene calls are TRBV18 and TRBJ2-1; no reliable D call. The CDR3 runs to 14 residues. Germline CDR1 KGHSH, CDR2 LQKENI. Trimming took 2 bases from V and 12 from J, leaving 17 bases between them. CDR3 in DNA: TGTGCCAGCTCACCATTCGATTACGATTTCGGGCAGTTCTTC. Its protein is CASSPFDYDFGQFF.

The chain has TRBV9 and TRBJ2-5; 10 nucleotides agree with TRBD2. Germline lookup yields CDR1 SGDLS and CDR2 YYNGEE. The CDR3 consists of 16 residues. Trimming removed 4 bases from V and 0 bases from J; junction bases left unmatched: 6. CDR3 residues: CASSYSGGSDQETQYF. CDR3 coding DNA: TGTGCCAGCAGCTATAGCGGGGGGTCCGACCAAGAGACCCAGTACTTC.

The V gene is TRBV2, the J gene TRBJ2-3; weak D call: TRBD2 (5 bases). V dropped 2 bases and J dropped 5 bases, with 11 bases sitting between them. The CDR3 is 14 amino acids. CDR1 SNHLY and CDR2 FYNNEI come from the germline V gene. CDR3 residues: CASSELIGEDTQYF. The CDR3 coding sequence is TGTGCCAGCAGTGAATTAATCGGGGAAGATACGCAGTATTTT.

V usage is TRBV5-1 and J usage is TRBJ2-1; 7 bases line up with TRBD2. Germline values: CDR1 SGHRS, CDR2 YFSETQ. This CDR3 region has 16 residues. Losses at the gene ends were 4 bases for V and 3 bases for J; bases not matched to a gene: 10. DNA for the CDR3: TGCGCCAGCAGCAAACTAGCGATAAGGGACTACAATGAGCAGTTCTTC. It encodes CASSKLAIRDYNEQFF.

This chain joins TRBV5-6 and TRBJ1-4; D gene uncertain. Germline V gene data show CDR1 as SGHDT and CDR2 as YYEEEE. This CDR3 is 16 amino acids long. V was shortened by 2 bases and J by 7 bases, with 18 bases between the two germline ends. The CDR3 region has the DNA TGTGCCAGCAGCTTTGGAGTTAACCCGGGTCGTGAAAAACTGTTTTTT. It codes for CASSFGVNPGREKLFF.

The chain couples TRBV6-1 to TRBJ1-5, with no clear D. Germline CDR1 MNHNS, CDR2 SASEGT. The CDR3 runs to 13 residues. The V end was cut by 3 bases, the J end by 9 bases, with 12 bases between. Here the CDR3 reads CASSDTFPGPQHF. In DNA, the CDR3 is TGTGCCAGCAGTGACACCTTTCCGGGGCCCCAGCATTTT.

The rearrangement uses TRBV7-8 and TRBJ1-5; D is uncertain. The CDR3 covers 16 residues. V was trimmed by 4 bases and J by 3 bases, leaving 16 bases between them. Looked up from germline, CDR1 is SGHVS and CDR2 is FQNEAQ. The CDR3 loop reads CASSSTVSPLNQPQHF. CDR3 bases: TGTGCCAGCAGCTCGACCGTTAGCCCCCTCAATCAGCCCCAGCATTTT.

This chain uses TRBV5-1 with TRBJ2-2, with 7 bases aligning to TRBD1. Germline assignment: CDR1 SGHRS and CDR2 YFSETQ. V was clipped by 4 bases and J by 1 base; unmatched bases: 1. The CDR3 has 14 residues. The CDR3 loop is CASSGTVNTGELFF. The CDR3 nucleotides read TGCGCCAGCAGCGGGACAGTGAACACCGGGGAGCTGTTTTTT.

This clone was seen more than once but under ten times. The rearrangement joins TRBV4-2 to TRBJ2-7; D possibly corresponds to TRBD2 (7 bases). Germline CDR1 is LGHNA and CDR2 is YNFKEQ. The CDR3 runs to 16 residues. The ends were cut back, 0 bases at V and 7 bases at J, with 19 bases in the middle. Here the CDR3 reads CASSQEGGRGLREQYF. Here the CDR3 DNA reads TGTGCCAGCAGCCAAGAGGGGGGGCGCGGTCTTCGGGAGCAGTACTTC.

The gene calls are TRBV19 and TRBJ1-2, with 7 nucleotides matching TRBD1. J gave up 7 bases and V 7 bases, and 12 bases lay outside the gene matches. Germline V gives CDR1 LNHDA, CDR2 SQIVND (reference sequence). The CDR3 spans 14 residues. The CDR3: CASTQGQASGGYTF. For the CDR3, the DNA is TGTGCCAGTACCCAAGGACAGGCTTCGGGTGGCTACACCTTC.

The V gene is TRBV11-2, the J gene TRBJ2-3; 15 bases align to TRBD2. The germline CDR1 and CDR2 sequences are SGHAT and FQNNGV. The CDR3 loop spans 14 amino acids. The V gene end was trimmed by 5 bases and the J gene end by 14 bases; junction bases not matched to a gene: 8. CDR3: CASSTGTSGGRVYF. The CDR3 DNA reads as TGTGCCAGCAGCACCGGGACTAGCGGGGGGCGAGTGTATTTT.

This clone was detected only a few times. DNA of the CDR3: TGTGCCAGCAGCCCTCGAGCGATAGGGAACACTGAAGCTTTCTTT. Protein product: CASSPRAIGNTEAFF. This rearrangement joins TRBV28 to TRBJ1-1; the D is unclear. The CDR3 is 15 amino acids. V lost 6 bases and J 1 base, leaving 15 bases between the germline ends. The germline V gene has CDR1 MDHEN and CDR2 SYDVKM.

The chain combines TRBV6-5 with TRBJ2-7; 8 nucleotides agree with TRBD2. Germline V CDR1 and CDR2: MNHEY, SVGAGI. The V segment lost 0 bases and the J segment 3 bases; nucleotides outside the gene matches: 7. The CDR3 totals 16 residues. The CDR3 region has the DNA TGTGCCAGCAGTTACTCGACGGGGGGGACTGGCTACGAGCAGTACTTC. Protein product: CASSYSTGGTGYEQYF.

The chain uses TRBV5-4 and TRBJ2-3; D might be TRBD1 (6 bases). CDR1 and CDR2 (germline): SGHNT, YYREEE (reference sequence). V lost 4 bases and J 2 bases, leaving 11 bases between the germline ends. This CDR3 is built from 14 residues. CDR3: CASSVDRYTDTQYF. As DNA, the CDR3 is TGTGCCAGCAGCGTCGACAGGTACACAGATACGCAGTATTTT.

The V and J genes are TRBV5-1 and TRBJ2-5; 8 nucleotides agree with TRBD1. The CDR3 runs 14 residues. The trim removed 4 bases at V and 5 bases at J, leaving 7 bases unmatched. CDR1 SGHRS and CDR2 YFSETQ come from the germline V gene. The CDR3 loop reads CASSNGQGLETQYF. The DNA for the CDR3 is TGCGCCAGCAGCAACGGACAGGGTCTTGAGACCCAGTACTTC.

The chain is built from TRBV6-1 and TRBJ2-3, with 11 bases matching TRBD2. The V gene end was trimmed by 2 bases and the J gene end by 8 bases; junction bases not matched to a gene: 6. The CDR3 loop spans 15 amino acids. CDR1 and CDR2 (germline): MNHNS, SASEGT. CDR3 amino acids: CASSEPSGGYGTQYF. In nucleotides, the CDR3 is TGTGCCAGCAGTGAACCTAGCGGGGGGTACGGTACGCAGTATTTT.

This rearrangement joins TRBV27 to TRBJ1-1, with a weak D call TRBD1 (6 bases). CDR3 length: 14 residues. Germline V CDR1 and CDR2: MNHEY, SMNVEV (reference sequence). The germline V and J ends were trimmed by 4 bases and 1 base, with 10 bases remaining between them. Written as DNA, the CDR3 is TGTGCCAGCAGTTCGACAGGAGGGAACACTGAAGCTTTCTTT. This sequence encodes CASSSTGGNTEAFF.

J is TRBJ2-7 and V is TRBV21-1; no DNA check was done on the table's D call, TRBD2. TRBV21-1 is annotated as a pseudogene. This CDR3 region has 13 residues. The DNA of the CDR3 is TGTGCCAGCAGCAAAGCTCGGGGGAACGAGCAGTACTTC. It encodes CASSKARGNEQYF.

CDR3 in amino acids: CASSPGGKGIREDEQYF. The CDR3 DNA reads as TGTGCCAGCAGCCCCGGGGGAAAGGGAATTAGAGAGGACGAGCAGTACTTC. The chain joins TRBV5-8 to TRBJ2-7, with D possibly being TRBD2 (6 bases). The CDR3 has 17 residues. Germline CDR1 is SGHTS and CDR2 is YDEGEE. With 4 bases removed from V and 5 bases from J, the gap between germline ends came to 25 bases.

This chain uses TRBV7-2 with TRBJ2-3, with 13 nucleotides matching TRBD2. The CDR3 is 18 amino acids. CDR1 and CDR2 from the germline V gene are SGHTA and FQGNSA. V lost 2 bases to trimming and J lost 8 bases; unmatched junction nucleotides: 13. In DNA, the CDR3 is TGTGCCAGCAGCTTAACTAGCGGGGGGGCCTCGGCCTTCAGTACGCAGTATTTT. Translating gives CASSLTSGGASAFSTQYF.

About this clone itself: The sample contains more than one DNA sequence encoding this CDR3. V is TRBV6-5 and J is TRBJ1-1; D is perhaps TRBD1 (5 bases). This CDR3 has 13 amino acids. Germline values: CDR1 MNHEY, CDR2 SVGAGI. V lost 2 bases, J lost 1 base, and 5 bases lay in between. The CDR3 loop reads CASSYGQNTEAFF. The CDR3 coding sequence is TGTGCCAGCAGTTACGGACAGAACACTGAAGCTTTCTTT.

This sequence joins TRBV10-3 and TRBJ1-2; the D is unclear. The V end was cut by 2 bases, the J end by 2 bases, with 6 bases between. The CDR3 totals 13 residues. Looked up from germline, CDR1 is ENHRY and CDR2 is SYGVKD. The CDR3 DNA reads TGTGCCATCAGTGAGACAGAAAACTATGGCTACACCTTC. Its protein is CAISETENYGYTF.

This sequence joins TRBV7-8 and TRBJ2-7; 7 bases are shared with TRBD2. Per the germline V gene, CDR1 is SGHVS and CDR2 is FQNEAQ. CDR3 length equals 14 residues. Germline trimming cut 1 base from V and 4 bases from J; bases unmatched to any gene: 4. CDR3 loop: CASSLDGGGYEQYF. The CDR3 DNA sequence: TGTGCCAGCAGCTTAGATGGGGGGGGGTACGAGCAGTACTTC. Combining the CDR3 with reference TRBV7-8 and TRBJ2-7 gives the whole variable domain GAGVSQSPRYKVAKRGQDVALRCDPISGHVSLFWYQQALGQGPEFLTYFQNEAQLDKSGLPSDRFFAERPEGSVSTLKIQRTQQEDSAVYLCASSLDGGGYEQYFGPGTRLTVT.

Only a few counts were recorded for this clone. V is TRBV28 and J is TRBJ2-1; 7 bases fit TRBD2. Losses at the gene ends were 8 bases for V and 2 bases for J; bases not matched to a gene: 3. The CDR3 length is 13 residues. Germline CDR1 reads MDHEN; CDR2 reads SYDVKM. The CDR3 DNA follows: TGTGCCAGCGGGGGGGGACCCTACAATGAGCAGTTCTTC. Protein sequence: CASGGGPYNEQFF.

A single count supports this clone. The rearrangement joins TRBV7-8 to TRBJ1-5; no clear D. The CDR3 consists of 14 residues. Germline-derived CDR1 and CDR2 are SGHVS and FQNEAQ. V was clipped by 2 bases and J by 6 bases, with 11 bases between them. The DNA for the CDR3 is TGTGCCAGCAGCTTACAGAGGTTAGGTCAGCCCCAGCATTTT. Translated, it gives CASSLQRLGQPQHF.

This chain joins TRBV13 and TRBJ1-2; D is possibly TRBD1 (5 bases). The CDR3 contains 14 residues. V lost 8 bases and J 2 bases, leaving 15 bases between the germline ends. Germline V gene lookup returns CDR1 PRHDT and CDR2 FYEKMQ (reference sequence). This chain's CDR3 is CASRTRGGNYGYTF. DNA for the CDR3: TGTGCCAGCCGTACGCGGGGGGGGAACTATGGCTACACCTTC. Drawing the rest from reference TRBV13 and TRBJ1-2, the complete variable domain is AAGVIQSPRHLIKEKRETATLKCYPIPRHDTVYWYQQGPGQDPQFLISFYEKMQSDKGSIPDRFSAQQFSDYHSELNMSSLELGDSALYFCASRTRGGNYGYTFGSGTRLTVV.

The chain uses TRBV9 and TRBJ2-1; TRBD2 is a possible D gene (6 bases). Germline-derived CDR1 and CDR2 are SGDLS and YYNGEE. V lost 3 bases to trimming and J lost 4 bases, with 11 bases between them. This CDR3 is built from 14 residues. The CDR3 loop is CASSGGVQYNEQFF. Written as DNA, the CDR3 is TGTGCCAGCAGCGGGGGGGTTCAGTACAATGAGCAGTTCTTC.

The chain joins TRBV7-6 to TRBJ2-1, with D maybe TRBD1 (6 bases). V was shortened by 2 bases and J by 7 bases, with 12 bases between the two germline ends. The CDR3 extends over 14 amino acids. CDR1 and CDR2 (germline): SGHVS, FNYEAQ. DNA of the CDR3: TGTGCCAGCAGCTTAAAGGGGGTCTTGAATGAGCAGTTCTTC. Encoded protein: CASSLKGVLNEQFF.